Each of the 10 T cell receptor beta chains below was sequenced from the same sample in a study of cytomegalovirus exposure and HLA in healthy donors. The study ran its PCR with 60 Vbeta and 13 Jbeta primers. Using immunoSEQ multiplex PCR, the repertoire was profiled, and TCRdb retains in-frame clones only, with some absent. The ten top clones account for approximately 15%, within a sample of roughly 88,000 clones. What was sequenced was PBMCs. These TCRs come from a man aged 50 to 60 in good health and CMV-seropositive.

The rearrangement links TRBV4-3 to TRBJ2-3; D may be TRBD2 (6 bases). CDR1 is LGHNA, CDR2 YSLEER, per germline. The CDR3 sequence is 15 residues long. Trimming shortened V by 0 bases and J by 4 bases, and 11 bases separated the two germline ends. CDR3 sequence (DNA): TGCGCCAGCAGCCAAGATCGCGGGACTTCAGATACGCAGTATTTT. Its protein product is CASSQDRGTSDTQYF.

V usage is TRBV5-5 and J usage is TRBJ2-7; TRBD1 might be the D (6 bases). V shed 1 base and J shed 3 bases, with 17 bases lying between them. The CDR3 is 16 amino acids. Germline CDR1 is SGHKS and CDR2 is YYEKEE (reference sequence). The CDR3 is CASSLQGRRGDYEQYF. The CDR3, as DNA: TGTGCCAGCAGCTTGCAGGGGCGAAGAGGGGACTACGAGCAGTACTTC.

The rearrangement uses TRBV30 and TRBJ2-1; D remains unclear. The germline V gene encodes CDR1 GTSNPN and CDR2 SVGIG (reference sequence). The CDR3 contains 13 residues. Trimming took 2 bases from V and 7 from J, leaving 12 bases between them. CDR3 nucleotide sequence: TGTGCCTGGAGTTGGGCAGTCCGTAATGAGCAGTTCTTC. It is translated as CAWSWAVRNEQFF.

The chain is built from TRBV6-4 and TRBJ2-4, with TRBD1 matching 9 bases. This CDR3 spans 19 amino acids. Germline-derived CDR1 and CDR2 are MRHNA and SNTAGT. The V segment lost 1 base and the J segment 0 bases; nucleotides outside the gene matches: 10. CDR3 bases: TGTGCCAGCAGTGACTTTGGGACAGGGACTAAACTAGCCAAAAACATTCAGTACTTC. It specifies CASSDFGTGTKLAKNIQYF.

This chain connects TRBV6-5 to TRBJ1-2; 8 bases fit TRBD1. Germline CDR1 MNHEY, CDR2 SVGAGI. V shed 6 bases, J shed 3 bases, and the junction held 3 bases outside the gene matches. The CDR3 loop spans 13 amino acids. CDR3 nucleotide sequence: TGTGCCAGCAGAACAGGGGGTGACTATGGCTACACCTTC. Protein: CASRTGGDYGYTF.

The chain joins TRBV15 to TRBJ1-1; D is unresolved. CDR1 and CDR2 (germline): LNHNV, YYDKDF (reference sequence). The CDR3 length is 12 residues. Trimming took off 4 bases at V and 0 bases at J, with 3 bases between the two ends. The CDR3 nucleotides read TGTGCCACCAGCATCGTGAACACTGAAGCTTTCTTT. Residues: CATSIVNTEAFF.

The chain combines TRBV6-1 with TRBJ2-7, with TRBD2 as a possible D gene (7 bases). Germline loops: CDR1 MNHNS, CDR2 SASEGT. The CDR3 is 14 residues long. The CDR3 nucleotides read TGTGTCAGCAGTGAAGGGGGGAGGGGTACGAAGCAGTACGTC. Its protein is CVSSEGGRGTKQYV.

The chain has TRBV5-1 and TRBJ2-3; 7 nucleotides align to TRBD2. This CDR3 has 14 residues. The V segment lost 4 bases and the J segment 6 bases; nucleotides outside the gene matches: 8. CDR1 is SGHRS, CDR2 YFSETQ, per germline. CDR3 coding DNA: TGCGCCAGCAGCCCAGGGAGGGTTTCGGATACGCAGTATTTT. It encodes CASSPGRVSDTQYF. Based on the CDR3 plus reference TRBV5-1 and TRBJ2-3, the full variable domain is KAGVTQTPRYLIKTRGQQVTLSCSPISGHRSVSWYQQTPGQGLQFLFEYFSETQRNKGNFPGRFSGRQFSNSRSEMNVSTLELGDSALYLCASSPGRVSDTQYFGPGTRLTVL.

The chain employs TRBV6-5 and TRBJ1-2; 7 bases map to TRBD1. This CDR3 has 15 amino acids. Germline loops: CDR1 MNHEY, CDR2 SVGAGI. The V gene end was trimmed by 5 bases and the J gene end by 4 bases; junction bases not matched to a gene: 10. The CDR3 DNA follows: TGTGCCAGCAGTCTTAACTCAGGGGGTAGCTATGGCTACACCTTC. Its translation is CASSLNSGGSYGYTF.

The rearrangement links TRBV6-5 to TRBJ2-7; 9 bases align to TRBD2. Looked up from germline, CDR1 is MNHEY and CDR2 is SVGAGI. The CDR3 spans 14 residues. V shed 4 bases and J 3 bases; nucleotides not matched to a gene: 4. CDR3 coding DNA: TGTGCCAGCAGTTTGGGACTAGCAGACTACGAGCAGTACGTC. Translating it yields CASSLGLADYEQYV.